The present entry profiles one T cell receptor (beta chain) with its context. The source of the sample is a study of blood T cell repertoires in COVID-19. Germline-derived CDR1 and CDR2 are SGHDN and FVKESK. The ends were cut back, 1 base at V and 0 bases at J, with 11 bases in the middle. The CDR3 is 16 amino acids. Here immunoSEQ multiplex PCR was the method, and the copy in TCRdb shows in-frame clones only, minus some. The repertoire holds 150,000 to 200,000 clones, with approximately 80% as singletons. This clonotype was sampled from a human donor in a cohort sampled during active COVID-19. This chain connects TRBV14 to TRBJ2-3; D not certain. The material sequenced was peripheral blood. DNA of the CDR3: TGTGCCAGCAGCCAAGTGGCTTTGTCTAGCACAGATACGCAGTATTTT. Protein product: CASSQVALSSTDTQYF.